The 15 T cell receptor beta chains below were found in one sample sequenced in a study of cytomegalovirus exposure and HLA in healthy donors. Researchers ran the PCR with 60 Vbeta and 13 Jbeta primers. Assay used: immunoSEQ multiplex PCR; TCRdb lists only in-frame clones, some missing. The sample gives over 85,000 clones, 6.5% to 8% of which show up once; about 2.5% is in the top ten. Sequencing was done on a sample of PBMCs. The receptors originated from a man aged 50 to 59 in good health and CMV-seronegative.

The chain employs TRBV6-6 and TRBJ1-2, with TRBD1 as a possible D gene (6 bases). Per the germline V gene, CDR1 is MNHNY and CDR2 is SVGAGI (reference sequence). CDR3 size: 13 residues. V was trimmed by 5 bases and J by 7 bases, leaving 14 bases between them. As DNA, the CDR3 is TGTGCCAGCAGTCACGTACAGGGAGTTGGCTACACCTTC. Its protein is CASSHVQGVGYTF.

The chain employs TRBV5-4 and TRBJ2-7; D call uncertain. This CDR3 is built from 12 residues. The V end was cut by 0 bases, the J end by 2 bases, with 3 bases between. The germline V gene encodes CDR1 SGHNT and CDR2 YYREEE (reference sequence). The CDR3 here is CASSLDTYEQYF. CDR3 nucleotide sequence: TGTGCCAGCAGCTTGGATACCTACGAGCAGTACTTC.

This clone came up a few times. The CDR3 is CASSEASRAYEQYF. The DNA for the CDR3 is TGTGCCAGCAGTGAAGCGTCCAGGGCCTACGAGCAGTACTTC. V is TRBV6-1 and J is TRBJ2-7; D may be TRBD1 (5 bases). The CDR3 is 14 amino acids. With 0 bases removed from V and 2 bases from J, the gap between germline ends came to 8 bases. Germline-derived CDR1 and CDR2 are MNHNS and SASEGT.

V gene TRBV7-2 combines with J gene TRBJ2-3; D unclear. The CDR3 covers 12 residues. The germline V gene encodes CDR1 SGHTA and CDR2 FQGNSA. V was clipped by 5 bases and J by 8 bases, with 11 bases between them. CDR3 nucleotides: TGTGCCAGCAGCGCTCGTCGGTCTACGCAGTATTTT. Translation gives CASSARRSTQYF.

This clone was counted a few times. The chain carries TRBV7-6 and TRBJ2-1, with 10 bases fitting TRBD1. J lost 5 bases, V lost 6 bases, and 7 bases had no gene match. CDR3 length equals 15 residues. CDR1 is SGHVS and CDR2 is FNYEAQ in the germline V gene. CDR3 amino acids: CASSSQGTGDNEQFF. CDR3 sequence (DNA): TGTGCCAGCAGTTCCCAGGGGACAGGGGACAATGAGCAGTTCTTC.

The chain couples TRBV10-1 to TRBJ2-3; perhaps TRBD2 as D (6 bases). V dropped 7 bases and J dropped 4 bases, with 15 bases sitting between them. This CDR3 is built from 14 residues. The V gene's germline CDR1 is WNHNN and CDR2 SYGVQD (reference sequence). CDR3 in amino acids: CASMVPSESDTQYF. The CDR3 coding sequence is TGCGCCAGCATGGTTCCTAGCGAGTCAGATACGCAGTATTTT.

This clone was counted between two and nine times. V is TRBV5-6 and J is TRBJ1-2; 9 bases line up with TRBD1. The CDR3 covers 14 residues. Germline V gene sequence: CDR1 SGHDT, CDR2 YYEEEE. V was pared by 3 bases and J by 5 bases, with 5 bases of the junction left unmatched. This CDR3 is CASSYPTGGYGYTF. Here the CDR3 DNA reads TGTGCCAGCAGCTACCCGACAGGGGGTTATGGCTACACCTTC.

The genes are TRBV9 and TRBJ1-2, with 7 positions matching TRBD1. Trimming took 3 bases from V and 3 from J; bases not matched to a gene: 11. This CDR3 spans 16 amino acids. Germline values: CDR1 SGDLS, CDR2 YYNGEE. CDR3 in DNA: TGTGCCAGCAGCGGACACGAGGGGGCGCGAGACTATGGCTACACCTTC. The encoded protein is CASSGHEGARDYGYTF.

This chain connects TRBV30 to TRBJ1-5, with D tentatively TRBD1 (5 bases). Between the trimmed V and J ends, which lost 1 base and 3 bases, there was a span of 7 bases. Germline values: CDR1 GTSNPN, CDR2 SVGIG (reference sequence). The CDR3 contains 13 residues. CDR3 sequence (DNA): TGTGCCTGGAGTGAGGGGTTCAATCAGCCCCAGCATTTT. Translation gives CAWSEGFNQPQHF.

This clone was seen only a few times. V usage is TRBV5-1 and J usage is TRBJ1-1; no definite D call. Germline lookup yields CDR1 SGHRS and CDR2 YFSETQ. With 3 bases removed from V and 8 bases from J, the gap between germline ends came to 11 bases. This CDR3 region has 12 residues. The DNA of the CDR3 is TGCGCCAGCAGCTCCGGGGAACTAGAAGCTTTCTTT. Translating gives CASSSGELEAFF.

A few counts support this clone. The chain has TRBV10-2 and TRBJ2-7; 7 nucleotides line up with TRBD1. The CDR3 totals 14 residues. The germline V gene has CDR1 WSHSY and CDR2 SAAADI. The J segment lost 0 bases and the V segment lost 8 bases, leaving 7 bases of the junction unmatched. CDR3: CASEGATSSYEQYF. CDR3 nucleotides: TGCGCCAGCGAGGGGGCCACCTCCTCCTACGAGCAGTACTTC.

The genes are TRBV28 and TRBJ2-6; 9 nucleotides match TRBD1. Losses at the gene ends were 8 bases for V and 1 base for J; bases not matched to a gene: 12. Per germline, CDR1 MDHEN and CDR2 SYDVKM. The CDR3 is 18 amino acids. The CDR3 DNA reads as TGTGCCAGCGCGTCCGGGACAGGGTTTTTTTCTGGGGCCAACGTCCTGACTTTC. Translated, it gives CASASGTGFFSGANVLTF.

The chain employs TRBV7-8 and TRBJ1-3; no firm D call. With 2 bases removed from V and 0 bases from J, the gap between germline ends came to 11 bases. Germline V gene sequence: CDR1 SGHVS, CDR2 FQNEAQ. The CDR3 has 16 amino acids. For the CDR3, the DNA is TGTGCCAGCAGCTTATATGCCCTAATCTCTGGAAACACCATATATTTT. As protein: CASSLYALISGNTIYF.

This clone was seen a handful of times. V usage is TRBV5-1 and J usage is TRBJ2-1; TRBD2 aligns across 12 bases. Trimming removed 6 bases from V and 4 bases from J; junction bases left unmatched: 11. Germline V gene data show CDR1 as SGHRS and CDR2 as YFSETQ. The CDR3 is 17 amino acids. This CDR3 reads CASNSRLAGEVYNEQFF. The CDR3 DNA follows: TGCGCCAGCAACTCGAGACTAGCGGGAGAAGTTTACAATGAGCAGTTCTTC.

This clone turned up a few times. This chain uses TRBV5-1 with TRBJ1-1; tentative D call: TRBD1 (5 bases). The CDR3 has 15 amino acids. The ends were cut back, 2 bases at V and 5 bases at J, with 16 bases in the middle. Germline V gene sequence: CDR1 SGHRS, CDR2 YFSETQ. DNA for the CDR3: TGCGCCAGCAGCTTTTCAGGTGGGGGGGGGACTGAAGCTTTCTTT. Encoded protein: CASSFSGGGGTEAFF.